The sequence of this T cell receptor beta chain was determined in a study of blood T cell repertoires in COVID-19. Trimming cost V 6 bases and J 0 bases, with 18 bases left between them. This CDR3 is 16 amino acids long. The germline V gene encodes CDR1 SEHNR and CDR2 FQNEAQ (reference sequence). In the study's own analysis: Scientists estimated how many nucleated cells there were by amplifying reference gene primers. Profiling relied on immunoSEQ multiplex PCR, and the TCRdb table lists in-frame clones only, not all of them. D and trimming were read from the DNA, whereas the V and J calls and clone size are those reported in that table. The sample lists roughly 250,000 clones, over 75% occurring once.

The specimen sequenced was peripheral blood. This rearrangement joins TRBV7-9 to TRBJ2-7, with D perhaps TRBD2 (6 bases). This receptor was identified in a human donor in a cohort sampled during active COVID-19. CDR3 sequence: CASSHTGRRDSYEQYF. CDR3 nucleotides: TGTGCCAGCAGTCATACGGGACGGCGGGACTCCTACGAGCAGTACTTC.